This T cell receptor beta chain was obtained from a study of PD-L1 blockade in urothelial cancer. Across the whole study: As for prior chemotherapy regimens, patients had received 0 to 3. Whole-study findings and limits: Pretreatment TCR clonality in blood under the median foretold superior survival.

As for this clone: The target antigen is unknown.

Patient sample counts ranged from 1 to 8, pretreatment and on-treatment. The CDR3 sequence is 15 residues long. The V gene's germline CDR1 is SGHNT and CDR2 YYREEE (reference sequence). The junction had 5 bases not matched to a gene; V was cut back by 5 bases and J by 3 bases. Spike-ins of synthetic TCR analog templates went into each PCR. TCRdb keeps only in-frame clones here, not all; method: immunoSEQ multiplex PCR. The data show roughly 24,000 clones, less than 90% seen once. The sample consisted of PBMCs, taken around atezolizumab (anti-PD-L1) treatment. The source of this sequence is a man aged 60-69 years with urothelial cancer. The rearrangement uses TRBV5-4 and TRBJ2-1, with 10 bases fitting TRBD1. Written as DNA, the CDR3 is TGTGCCAGCAGTGGGGGGACAGGGGTCTACAATGAGCAGTTCTTC. It is translated as CASSGGTGVYNEQFF.